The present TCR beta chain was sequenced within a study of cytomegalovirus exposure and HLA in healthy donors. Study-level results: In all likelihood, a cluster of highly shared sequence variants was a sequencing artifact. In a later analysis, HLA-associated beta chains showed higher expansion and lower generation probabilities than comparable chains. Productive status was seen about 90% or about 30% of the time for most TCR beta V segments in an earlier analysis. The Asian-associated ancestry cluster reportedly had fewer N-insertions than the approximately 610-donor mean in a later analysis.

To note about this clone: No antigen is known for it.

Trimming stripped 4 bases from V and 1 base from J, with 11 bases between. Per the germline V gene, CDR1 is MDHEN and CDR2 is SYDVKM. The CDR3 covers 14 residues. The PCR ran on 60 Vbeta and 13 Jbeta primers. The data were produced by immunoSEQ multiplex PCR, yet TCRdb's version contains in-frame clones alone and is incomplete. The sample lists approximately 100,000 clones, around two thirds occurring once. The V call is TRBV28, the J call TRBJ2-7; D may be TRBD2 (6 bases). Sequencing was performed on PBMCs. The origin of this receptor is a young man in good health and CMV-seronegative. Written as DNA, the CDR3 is TGTGCCAGCAGTTCCTTCGGAGGGTCCTACGAGCAGTACTTC. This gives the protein CASSSFGGSYEQYF.